This T cell receptor (beta chain) was recorded in a study of cytomegalovirus exposure and HLA in healthy donors. Study overall: There were roughly 110 million unique TCR beta sequences, drawn from 150 million to 200 million T cells, in an earlier analysis. General study findings and limits: Reportedly, TCR beta sequences accurately predicted HLA-A and HLA-B alleles in most subjects. Being productive about 87% or about 30% of the time was typical of most TCR beta V segments in an earlier analysis. The Asian-associated ancestry cluster reportedly had fewer N-insertions than the 666-donor mean in a later analysis.

The PCR was carried out with 60 Vbeta primers and 13 Jbeta primers. Some clones are missing from TCRdb's copy, which holds only in-frame ones; the method was immunoSEQ multiplex PCR. Of approximately 84,000 clones in the sample, about 77% were seen once. Remarks on this clone: The antigen remains undetermined.

CDR1 and CDR2 (germline): LNHDA, SQIVND (reference sequence). The V end was cut by 1 base, the J end by 5 bases, with 9 bases between. CDR3 length equals 13 residues. Sequencing used PBMCs. The chain carries TRBV19 and TRBJ2-7, with a weak D call TRBD1 (5 bases). The sequence was collected from a male donor in good health and CMV-seropositive. CDR3 in amino acids: CASSIATAHEQYF. Written as DNA, the CDR3 is TGTGCCAGTAGTATAGCGACAGCCCACGAGCAGTACTTC.